This T cell receptor (beta chain) derives from a study of OX40 agonist ivuxolimab in advanced cancers. Overall study context: The dose-escalation cohort was about 87% male, with a mean age of 60 years, ranging roughly 20 to 80.

With respect to this clone: What it binds is not known.

General study findings and limits: Antigen specificity was not determined for the expanded peripheral T cells. CD8+ T cells were the subset that, on average, had more expanded clones than CD4+.

The method was immunoSEQ multiplex PCR; TCRdb's version includes in-frame clones alone and lacks a portion of them. The sample carries tens of thousands of clones, 85% to 90% recorded once. CDR1 is SNHLY and CDR2 is FYNNEI in the germline V gene. Trimming pared 6 bases from V and 4 bases from J, leaving 21 bases between. The CDR3 extends over 16 amino acids. The sample in question was CD4+ or CD8+ T cells sorted from blood, obtained in a trial of the OX40 agonist ivuxolimab. This receptor was taken from an adult with an advanced solid tumor such as melanoma, head and neck, liver or kidney cancer. The V gene is TRBV2, the J gene TRBJ1-1, with D possibly being TRBD1 (6 bases). The CDR3 protein is CASSGGGGQTITEAFF. The CDR3 DNA reads TGTGCCAGCAGCGGGGGAGGAGGACAGACGATCACTGAAGCTTTCTTT.